The 18 T cell receptor beta chains below were found in one sample sequenced in a study of vaccination and CD4 T cells after COVID-19. These receptors are not linked to any known antigen. Treatment reported: approximately 11-day PBMC culture with coronavirus spike peptide pools or control peptides (ViraFEST assay). Gathered ahead of the COVID-19 pandemic (2011-2018) were the CD4+ T cells of the unexposed donor. The Oncomine TCR Beta short-read assay was applied to DNA of cultured CD4+ T cells. The template was genomic DNA from cultured CD4+ T cells. TCRdb reprocessed the PCR reads via MiXCR and lists one record per CDR3 protein. The data show about 9,000 distinct CDR3 sequences, 28% seen once. The sequenced material came from CD4+ T cells from blood, cultured in vitro. The receptor source for this set is a human donor in good health.

The chain joins TRBV28 to TRBJ2-7; TRBD1 matches 8 bases. This CDR3 has 15 residues. The junction had 8 bases not matched to a gene; V was cut back by 5 bases and J by 2 bases. Germline V lookup: CDR1 MDHEN, CDR2 SYDVKM. The CDR3 DNA reads as TGTGCCAGCAGTCTATCCGGACAGGGTGCCTACGAGCAGTACTTC. Its protein is CASSLSGQGAYEQYF.

There are a few counts of this clonotype. This sequence joins TRBV20-1 and TRBJ2-7; D unresolved. Deletions cut 5 bases from V and 3 bases from J, with 17 bases between. Germline V gives CDR1 DFQATT, CDR2 SNEGSKA (reference sequence). The CDR3 spans 14 residues. CDR3 nucleotides: TGCAGTGCTCCCAGGCCGGAACAACTCTACGAGCAGTACTTC. It yields the protein CSAPRPEQLYEQYF.

The chain couples TRBV19 to TRBJ1-5; 11 nucleotides agree with TRBD1. Trimming took 4 bases from V and 7 from J; bases not matched to a gene: 9. The CDR3 extends over 16 amino acids. Germline lookup yields CDR1 LNHDA and CDR2 SQIVND (reference sequence). For the CDR3, the DNA is TGTGCCAGTAGTACCCGGACAGGGGGCGCCTTCCAGCCCCAGCATTTT. Its translation is CASSTRTGGAFQPQHF. Full variable domain (outside the CDR3, taken from reference TRBV19 and TRBJ1-5): DGGITQSPKYLFRKEGQNVTLSCEQNLNHDAMYWYRQDPGQGLRLIYYSQIVNDFQKGDIAEGYSVSREKKESFPLTVTSAQKNPTAFYLCASSTRTGGAFQPQHFGDGTRLSIL.

This chain joins TRBV20-1 and TRBJ2-1; 8 bases line up with TRBD1. CDR3 length equals 19 residues. The trim removed 0 bases at V and 3 bases at J, leaving 16 bases unmatched. CDR1 is DFQATT, CDR2 SNEGSKA, per germline (reference sequence). CDR3 sequence: CSARDLGLGQGAIYNEQFF. The CDR3 DNA sequence: TGCAGTGCTAGAGATCTAGGATTGGGGCAGGGGGCTATCTACAATGAGCAGTTCTTC.

The chain uses TRBV10-2 and TRBJ1-5; TRBD1 agrees at 8 bases. This CDR3 is built from 16 residues. Germline V lookup: CDR1 WSHSY, CDR2 SAAADI. Trimming removed 3 bases from V and 5 bases from J; junction bases left unmatched: 9. CDR3 in DNA: TGCGCCAGCAGTGATAGCCGGGACAGGATCTATCAGCCCCAGCATTTT. Its translation: CASSDSRDRIYQPQHF.

Concerning this clonotype itself: The junction does not match germline at one end; this may be a read error. V is TRBV24-1 and J is TRBJ2-5; 8 nucleotides line up with TRBD1. The CDR3 consists of 15 residues. Germline-derived CDR1 and CDR2 are KGHDR and SFDVKD. DNA for the CDR3: TGTGCCACCGGTGATTTCCGACAGGGGCAAGAGACCCAGTACTTC. Its protein product is CATGDFRQGQETQYF.

By share, this clonotype counts as large. The V and J genes are TRBV5-1 and TRBJ1-1; TRBD1 might be the D (5 bases). This CDR3 spans 12 amino acids. The V end lost 2 bases, the J end lost 8 bases, and 10 bases lay between the germline ends. Germline-derived CDR1 and CDR2 are SGHRS and YFSETQ. CDR3 nucleotide sequence: TGCGCCAGCAGCTTTGACAGACAAGAAGCTTTCTTT. It translates to CASSFDRQEAFF.

The CDR3 DNA follows: TGCAGTGCTAGAGAGGCTAGCGGGGGGAACACCGGGGAGCTGTTTTTT. Its translation is CSAREASGGNTGELFF. This chain joins TRBV20-1 and TRBJ2-2, with 10 bases fitting TRBD2. CDR3 length equals 16 residues. J was trimmed by 1 base and V by 0 bases; bases with no gene match: 2. Germline V lookup: CDR1 DFQATT, CDR2 SNEGSKA (reference sequence).

The J gene is TRBJ2-1, the V gene TRBV20-1; 12 bases are shared with TRBD2. The germline gives CDR1 DFQATT, CDR2 SNEGSKA (reference sequence). V lost 5 bases and J lost 4; bases outside the gene matches: 0. This CDR3 comprises 13 residues. The CDR3 here is CSAGTSGYNEQFF. The CDR3 nucleotides read TGCAGTGCTGGGACTAGCGGGTACAATGAGCAGTTCTTC.

As concerns this clonotype: An end of the junction differs from the germline gene, which may be a read error. V and J are TRBV7-7 and TRBJ2-3; no definite D call. The CDR3 is 13 amino acids. Looked up from germline, CDR1 is SSHAT and CDR2 is FNYEAQ (reference sequence). The CDR3 loop is CASSLFRLDTQYF. In DNA, the CDR3 is TGTGCTAGCAGCTTATTCCGCCTGGATACGCAGTATTTT.

The J gene is TRBJ1-1, the V gene TRBV28, with 7 bases matching TRBD1. CDR3 length: 15 amino acids. Germline lookup yields CDR1 MDHEN and CDR2 SYDVKM. Trimming cost V 6 bases and J 2 bases; bases outside gene matches: 9. CDR3 DNA sequence: TGTGCCAGCAGGGATTCCACAGGGGACAACACTGAAGCTTTCTTT. It translates to CASRDSTGDNTEAFF.

This clonotype was counted a few times. The V gene is TRBV29-1, the J gene TRBJ2-3; maybe TRBD2 (6 bases). The CDR3 is made up of 14 amino acids. Germline CDR1 is SQVTM and CDR2 is ANQGSEA. The ends were cut back, 3 bases at V and 3 bases at J, with 13 bases in the middle. This chain's CDR3 is CSVEGGMGTDTQYF. Here the CDR3 DNA reads TGCAGCGTTGAGGGCGGGATGGGGACAGATACGCAGTATTTT.

V gene TRBV7-3 combines with J gene TRBJ2-1, with D tentatively TRBD2 (6 bases). Trimming stripped 0 bases from V and 5 bases from J, with 17 bases between. Per germline, CDR1 SGHTA and CDR2 FQGTGA. The CDR3 is 17 residues long. Here the CDR3 DNA reads TGTGCCAGCAGCTTAACGTTAAGTGGAGGAGGGAACAATGAGCAGTTCTTC. Its translation is CASSLTLSGGGNNEQFF.

This clonotype was found a few times. This sequence joins TRBV7-9 and TRBJ1-3; 8 positions match TRBD1. The germline CDR1 and CDR2 sequences are SEHNR and FQNEAQ (reference sequence). The CDR3 extends over 15 amino acids. V was pared by 5 bases and J by 0 bases, with 3 bases of the junction left unmatched. The CDR3 bases are TGTGCCAGCAGCCTAACAGGGGGCTCTGGAAACACCATATATTTT. The encoded protein is CASSLTGGSGNTIYF.

The rearrangement links TRBV15 to TRBJ2-1; 7 bases match TRBD1. Germline loops: CDR1 LNHNV, CDR2 YYDKDF (reference sequence). This CDR3 is built from 17 residues. Trimming removed 1 base from V and 2 bases from J; junction bases left unmatched: 8. CDR3 sequence: CATSRGPSDRAYNEQFF. The CDR3 DNA reads TGTGCCACCAGCAGAGGTCCGAGCGACAGGGCCTACAATGAGCAGTTCTTC.

The genes are TRBV19 and TRBJ2-3; D gene ambiguous. Germline CDR1 LNHDA, CDR2 SQIVND (reference sequence). The CDR3 has 12 residues. V dropped 11 bases and J dropped 2 bases, with 11 bases sitting between them. The CDR3 here is CASMDVTDTQYF. CDR3 nucleotides: TGTGCCTCTATGGATGTCACAGATACGCAGTATTTT. Filled out from reference TRBV19 and TRBJ2-3, the complete variable domain reads DGGITQSPKYLFRKEGQNVTLSCEQNLNHDAMYWYRQDPGQGLRLIYYSQIVNDFQKGDIAEGYSVSREKKESFPLTVTSAQKNPTAFYLCASMDVTDTQYFGPGTRLTVL.

This clonotype has more than one count but fewer than ten. V usage is TRBV27 and J usage is TRBJ1-1, with D perhaps TRBD1 (5 bases). The CDR3 is 12 residues long. The germline gives CDR1 MNHEY, CDR2 SMNVEV (reference sequence). Trimming left V 2 bases short and J 9 bases short, with 10 bases between. CDR3 protein: CASSLDRGKAFF. As DNA, the CDR3 is TGTGCCAGCAGTTTAGATAGGGGTAAAGCTTTCTTT.

The rearrangement uses TRBV7-2 and TRBJ2-7; 9 nucleotides line up with TRBD1. Losses at the gene ends were 5 bases for V and 2 bases for J; bases not matched to a gene: 7. The CDR3 consists of 15 residues. CDR1 and CDR2 (germline): SGHTA, FQGNSA. CDR3 residues: CASSPGTGHPYEQYF. The DNA for the CDR3 is TGTGCCAGCAGCCCAGGGACAGGGCACCCCTACGAGCAGTACTTC.